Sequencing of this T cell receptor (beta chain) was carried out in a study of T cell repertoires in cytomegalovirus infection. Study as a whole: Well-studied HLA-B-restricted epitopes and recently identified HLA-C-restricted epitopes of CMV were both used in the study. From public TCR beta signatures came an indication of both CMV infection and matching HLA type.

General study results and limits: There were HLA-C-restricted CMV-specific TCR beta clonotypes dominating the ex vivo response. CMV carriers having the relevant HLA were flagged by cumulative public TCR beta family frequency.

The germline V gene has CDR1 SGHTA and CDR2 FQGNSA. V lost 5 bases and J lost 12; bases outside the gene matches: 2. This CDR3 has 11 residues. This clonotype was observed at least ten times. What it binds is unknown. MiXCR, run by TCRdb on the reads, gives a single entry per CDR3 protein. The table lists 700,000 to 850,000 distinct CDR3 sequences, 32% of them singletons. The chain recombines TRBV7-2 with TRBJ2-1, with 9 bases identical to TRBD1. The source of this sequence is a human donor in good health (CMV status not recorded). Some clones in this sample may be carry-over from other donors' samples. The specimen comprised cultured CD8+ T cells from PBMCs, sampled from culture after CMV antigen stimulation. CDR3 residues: CASSPDRGQFF. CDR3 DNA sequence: TGTGCCAGCAGCCCGGACAGGGGGCAGTTCTTC.